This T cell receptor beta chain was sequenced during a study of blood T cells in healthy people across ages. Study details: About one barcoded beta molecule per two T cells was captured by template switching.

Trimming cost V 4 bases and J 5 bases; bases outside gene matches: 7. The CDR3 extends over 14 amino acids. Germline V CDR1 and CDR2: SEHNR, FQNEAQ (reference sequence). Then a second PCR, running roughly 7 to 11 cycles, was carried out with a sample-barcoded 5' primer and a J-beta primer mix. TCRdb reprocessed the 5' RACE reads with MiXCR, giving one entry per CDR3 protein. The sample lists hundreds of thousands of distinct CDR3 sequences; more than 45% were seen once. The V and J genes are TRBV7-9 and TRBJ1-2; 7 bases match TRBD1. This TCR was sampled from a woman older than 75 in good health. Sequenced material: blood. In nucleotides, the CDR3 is TGTGCCAGCAGCTCGCGGGGACAGCCTTATGGCTACACCTTC. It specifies CASSSRGQPYGYTF.